This TCR beta chain is from a study of brain metastases from non-small cell lung cancer. Study-level findings and limits: Metastases had sparse T cells but largely shared repertoires with primaries. Fewer infiltrating T cells were found in brain metastases than primaries. T-cell clones appeared expanded in about 64% of brain metastases relative to matched primary tumors.

V was pared by 5 bases and J by 5 bases, with 15 bases between. Germline V gene lookup returns CDR1 KGHSH and CDR2 LQKENI. CDR3 length: 15 amino acids. Note on this clone: Its antigen remains unknown.

Using immunoSEQ multiplex PCR, the repertoire was profiled, and TCRdb retains in-frame clones only, with some absent. Of roughly 1,600 clones listed, about 88% are singletons. V usage is TRBV18 and J usage is TRBJ1-4; D may be TRBD1 (6 bases). The sample consisted of primary lung tumor tissue. The TCR was taken from a donor at least 40 years old with non-small cell lung cancer. The CDR3 is CASSERGQTNEKLFF. The CDR3 DNA sequence: TGTGCCAGCTCAGAGAGGGGACAAACGAATGAAAAACTGTTTTTT. The full variable domain, with the rest looked up from reference TRBV18 and TRBJ1-4, is NAGVMQNPRHLVRRRGQEARLRCSPMKGHSHVYWYRQLPEEGLKFMVYLQKENIIDESGMPKERFSAEFPKEGPSILRIQQVVRGDSAAYFCASSERGQTNEKLFFGSGTQLSVL.